What follows are 14 T cell receptor beta chains derived from one specimen sequenced in a study of cytomegalovirus exposure and HLA in healthy donors. Primers: 60 Vbeta forward and 13 Jbeta reverse. Only in-frame clones appear in the TCRdb table, and some are missing; sequencing was by immunoSEQ multiplex PCR. Of about 140,000 clones listed, 75% are singletons. The sample was PBMCs. The receptors come from a man younger than 35 in good health and CMV-seropositive.

The J gene is TRBJ1-1, the V gene TRBV7-8; D not certain. V lost 4 bases to trimming and J lost 4 bases, with 10 bases between them. CDR3 length: 13 residues. Germline loops: CDR1 SGHVS, CDR2 FQNEAQ. CDR3 protein: CASSSRQLTEAFF. In nucleotides, the CDR3 is TGTGCCAGCAGCTCAAGACAACTCACTGAAGCTTTCTTT. Complete variable domain (other parts from reference TRBV7-8 and TRBJ1-1): GAGVSQSPRYKVAKRGQDVALRCDPISGHVSLFWYQQALGQGPEFLTYFQNEAQLDKSGLPSDRFFAERPEGSVSTLKIQRTQQEDSAVYLCASSSRQLTEAFFGQGTRLTVV.

This CDR3 is CASSPPLSHEQYF. In DNA, the CDR3 is TGTGCCAGCTCCCCCCCCCTATCCCACGAGCAGTACTTC. This chain uses TRBV28 with TRBJ2-7; the D is unclear. This CDR3 is built from 13 residues. Germline V gives CDR1 MDHEN, CDR2 SYDVKM. Trimming pared 8 bases from V and 5 bases from J, leaving 16 bases between.

CDR3 amino acids: CSVGTGGIGYEQYF. DNA for the CDR3: TGCAGCGTCGGTACAGGGGGCATCGGCTACGAGCAGTACTTC. The chain has TRBV29-1 and TRBJ2-7; TRBD1 aligns across 9 bases. This CDR3 region has 14 residues. Losses at the gene ends were 6 bases for V and 3 bases for J; bases not matched to a gene: 9. From germline, CDR1 is SQVTM and CDR2 ANQGSEA.

The chain recombines TRBV11-2 with TRBJ1-2, with D maybe TRBD1 (6 bases). The CDR3 runs to 18 residues. Per germline, CDR1 SGHAT and CDR2 FQNNGV. V lost 0 bases and J 2 bases, leaving 19 bases between the germline ends. CDR3 loop: CASSLDPGGRAGNYGYTF. DNA of the CDR3: TGTGCCAGCAGCTTAGATCCGGGGGGGCGCGCTGGAAACTATGGCTACACCTTC.

The genes are TRBV25-1 and TRBJ2-6; the D is unclear. V was cut by 5 bases and J by 0 bases, with 5 bases left in between. Germline V CDR1 and CDR2: MGHDK, SYGVNS. This CDR3 region has 14 residues. The CDR3 here is CASSPRSGANVLTF. The CDR3, as DNA: TGTGCCAGCAGTCCCCGCTCTGGGGCCAACGTCCTGACTTTC.

Only a few counts were recorded for this clone. The gene calls are TRBV7-6 and TRBJ1-1; D might be TRBD1 (5 bases). CDR1 SGHVS and CDR2 FNYEAQ come from the germline V gene. The CDR3 totals 14 residues. Trimming shortened V by 6 bases and J by 0 bases, and 11 bases separated the two germline ends. For the CDR3, the DNA is TGTGCCAGCAGGCCGACAGATTTGAACACTGAAGCTTTCTTT. Its protein product is CASRPTDLNTEAFF.

This clone was counted between two and nine times. V and J are TRBV2 and TRBJ2-2; 8 bases map to TRBD2. V shed 4 bases, J shed 8 bases, and the junction held 9 bases outside the gene matches. Germline V gives CDR1 SNHLY, CDR2 FYNNEI. This CDR3 region has 15 residues. The CDR3 bases are TGTGCCAGCAGTGTGTACCGGGAGGGTAGGGGGGAGCTGTTTTTT. This sequence encodes CASSVYREGRGELFF. Based on the CDR3 plus reference TRBV2 and TRBJ2-2, the full variable domain is EPEVTQTPSHQVTQMGQEVILRCVPISNHLYFYWYRQILGQKVEFLVSFYNNEISEKSEIFDDQFSVERPDGSNFTLKIRSTKLEDSAMYFCASSVYREGRGELFFGEGSRLTVL.

This clone was counted once. Other DNA sequences within the sample encode an identical CDR3. The chain uses TRBV5-4 and TRBJ1-1; 7 bases line up with TRBD1. Germline lookup yields CDR1 SGHNT and CDR2 YYREEE (reference sequence). This CDR3 has 14 residues. After removal of 3 bases from V and 7 bases from J, the junction contained 9 bases not matched to a gene. The CDR3 DNA follows: TGTGCCAGCAGCTCCTTAGACAGGGCGCGTGAAGCTTTCTTT. Its translation is CASSSLDRAREAFF.

The rearrangement uses TRBV2 and TRBJ2-5; no clear D. V was clipped by 5 bases and J by 2 bases, with 15 bases between them. CDR1 and CDR2 from the germline V gene are SNHLY and FYNNEI. CDR3 length: 15 amino acids. CDR3 sequence reads: CASSPGQVHQETQYF. In nucleotides, the CDR3 is TGTGCCAGCAGTCCTGGGCAGGTTCATCAAGAGACCCAGTACTTC. Using reference TRBV2 and TRBJ2-5 for the parts outside the CDR3, the full variable domain is EPEVTQTPSHQVTQMGQEVILRCVPISNHLYFYWYRQILGQKVEFLVSFYNNEISEKSEIFDDQFSVERPDGSNFTLKIRSTKLEDSAMYFCASSPGQVHQETQYFGPGTRLLVL.

The rearrangement joins TRBV28 to TRBJ2-7; 10 nucleotides align to TRBD2. J lost 4 bases, V lost 7 bases, and 13 bases had no gene match. This CDR3 contains 16 residues. Germline lookup yields CDR1 MDHEN and CDR2 SYDVKM. CDR3 DNA: TGTGCCAGCACTGACCCTGGGGCTAGCGGGAGTTACGAGCAGTACTTC. Protein sequence: CASTDPGASGSYEQYF.

This rearrangement joins TRBV6-5 to TRBJ2-7; possibly TRBD1 for D (5 bases). The CDR3 is 13 residues long. V dropped 6 bases and J dropped 0 bases, with 9 bases sitting between them. Germline V lookup: CDR1 MNHEY, CDR2 SVGAGI. The CDR3: CASSAQGSYEQYF. CDR3 in DNA: TGTGCCAGCAGCGCCCAGGGCTCCTACGAGCAGTACTTC.

The rearrangement links TRBV9 to TRBJ1-4; 11 nucleotides align to TRBD1. Trimming cost V 2 bases and J 6 bases; bases outside gene matches: 15. Germline CDR1 is SGDLS and CDR2 is YYNGEE. There are 19 residues in the CDR3. CDR3 amino acids: CASSVGQGAPRGRDEKLFF. Written as DNA, the CDR3 is TGTGCCAGCAGCGTCGGACAGGGGGCTCCCCGCGGAAGGGATGAAAAACTGTTTTTT.

This clone was detected only a few times. The CDR3 DNA follows: TGTGCCAGCAGTAAGGGACAGGGTAATCAGCCCCAGCATTTT. Protein sequence: CASSKGQGNQPQHF. The gene calls are TRBV2 and TRBJ1-5; 9 nucleotides match TRBD1. Germline trimming cut 5 bases from V and 4 bases from J; bases unmatched to any gene: 3. This CDR3 region has 14 residues. Germline V CDR1 and CDR2: SNHLY, FYNNEI.

This clone was counted a single time. The chain links TRBV30 to TRBJ2-7; weak D call: TRBD2 (6 bases). The V and J ends lost 1 base and 3 bases respectively, with 10 bases between them. Per germline, CDR1 GTSNPN and CDR2 SVGIG (reference sequence). The CDR3 contains 13 residues. CDR3 in amino acids: CAWSGGRYYEQYF. CDR3 DNA: TGTGCCTGGAGTGGGGGGAGGTACTACGAGCAGTACTTC.